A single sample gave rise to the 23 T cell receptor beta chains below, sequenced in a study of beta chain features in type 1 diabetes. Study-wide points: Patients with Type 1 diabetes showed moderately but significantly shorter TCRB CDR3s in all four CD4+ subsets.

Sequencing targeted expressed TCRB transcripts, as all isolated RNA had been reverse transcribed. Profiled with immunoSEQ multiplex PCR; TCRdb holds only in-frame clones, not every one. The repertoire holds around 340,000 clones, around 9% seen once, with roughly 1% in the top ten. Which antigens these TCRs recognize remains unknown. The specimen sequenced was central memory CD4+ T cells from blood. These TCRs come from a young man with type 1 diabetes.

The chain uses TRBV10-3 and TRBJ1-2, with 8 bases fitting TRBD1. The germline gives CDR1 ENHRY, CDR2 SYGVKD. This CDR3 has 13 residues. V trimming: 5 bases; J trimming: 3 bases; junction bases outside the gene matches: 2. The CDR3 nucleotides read TGTGCCATCAGTATGGACAGGGACTATGGCTACACCTTC. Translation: CAISMDRDYGYTF.

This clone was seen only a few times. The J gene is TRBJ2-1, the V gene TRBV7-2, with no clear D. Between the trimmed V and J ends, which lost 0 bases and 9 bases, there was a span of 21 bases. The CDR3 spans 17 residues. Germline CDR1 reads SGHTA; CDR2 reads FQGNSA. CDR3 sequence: CASSLALGSRNGGEQFF. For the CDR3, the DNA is TGTGCCAGCAGCTTAGCTTTGGGCTCAAGAAATGGCGGTGAGCAGTTCTTC.

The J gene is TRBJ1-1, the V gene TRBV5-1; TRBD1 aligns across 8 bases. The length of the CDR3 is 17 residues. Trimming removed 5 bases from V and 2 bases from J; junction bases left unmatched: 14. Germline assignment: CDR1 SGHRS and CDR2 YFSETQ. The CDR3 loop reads CASSLTGVLGHNTEAFF. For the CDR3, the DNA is TGCGCCAGCAGTCTGACAGGGGTTCTTGGCCATAACACTGAAGCTTTCTTT. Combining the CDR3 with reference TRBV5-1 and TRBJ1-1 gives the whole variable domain KAGVTQTPRYLIKTRGQQVTLSCSPISGHRSVSWYQQTPGQGLQFLFEYFSETQRNKGNFPGRFSGRQFSNSRSEMNVSTLELGDSALYLCASSLTGVLGHNTEAFFGQGTRLTVV.

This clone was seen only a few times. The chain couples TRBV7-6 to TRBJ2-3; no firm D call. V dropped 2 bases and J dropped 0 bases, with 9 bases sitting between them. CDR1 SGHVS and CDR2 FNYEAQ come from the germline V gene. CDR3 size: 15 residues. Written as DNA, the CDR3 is TGTGCCAGCAGCTTATCGCTCACTAGCACAGATACGCAGTATTTT. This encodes CASSLSLTSTDTQYF.

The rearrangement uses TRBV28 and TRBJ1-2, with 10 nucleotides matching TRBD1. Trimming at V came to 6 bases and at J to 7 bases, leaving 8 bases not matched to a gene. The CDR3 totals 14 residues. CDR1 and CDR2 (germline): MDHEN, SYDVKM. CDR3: CASSPGQGSGGYTF. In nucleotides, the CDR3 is TGTGCCAGCAGCCCGGGACAGGGGAGTGGTGGCTACACCTTC.

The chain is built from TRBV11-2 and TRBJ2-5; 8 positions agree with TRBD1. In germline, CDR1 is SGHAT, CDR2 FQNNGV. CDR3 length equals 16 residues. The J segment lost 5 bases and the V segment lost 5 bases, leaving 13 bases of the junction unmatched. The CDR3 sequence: CASSTRTGSTGETQYF. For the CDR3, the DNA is TGTGCCAGCAGCACCCGGACAGGGTCAACTGGGGAGACCCAGTACTTC.

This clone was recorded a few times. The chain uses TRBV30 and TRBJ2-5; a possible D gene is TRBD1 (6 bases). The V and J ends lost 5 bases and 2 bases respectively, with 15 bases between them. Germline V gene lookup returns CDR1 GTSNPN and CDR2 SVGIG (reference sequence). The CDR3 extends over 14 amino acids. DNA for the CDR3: TGTGCCTGGTGTCCAGGGGTAGCGCAAGAGACCCAGTACTTC. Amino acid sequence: CAWCPGVAQETQYF.

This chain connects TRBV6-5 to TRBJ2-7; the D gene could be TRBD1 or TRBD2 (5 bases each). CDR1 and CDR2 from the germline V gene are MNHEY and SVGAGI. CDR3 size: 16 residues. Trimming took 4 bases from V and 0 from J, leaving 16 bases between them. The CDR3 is CASSSQRPGSSYEQYF. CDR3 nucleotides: TGTGCCAGCAGTTCCCAAAGACCAGGGAGCTCCTACGAGCAGTACTTC.

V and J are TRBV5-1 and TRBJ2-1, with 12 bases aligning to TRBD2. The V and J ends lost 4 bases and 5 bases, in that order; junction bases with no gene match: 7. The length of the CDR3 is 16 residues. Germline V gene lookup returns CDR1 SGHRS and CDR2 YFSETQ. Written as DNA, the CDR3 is TGCGCCAGCAGCCCCCTAGCGGGGGGGATGAACAATGAGCAGTTCTTC. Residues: CASSPLAGGMNNEQFF.

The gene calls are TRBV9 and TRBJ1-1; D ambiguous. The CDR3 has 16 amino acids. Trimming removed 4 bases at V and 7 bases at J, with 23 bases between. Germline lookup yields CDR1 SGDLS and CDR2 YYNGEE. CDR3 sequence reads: CASSPPGRTVSGEAFF. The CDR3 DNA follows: TGTGCCAGCAGCCCGCCCGGAAGGACGGTTTCAGGTGAAGCTTTCTTT.

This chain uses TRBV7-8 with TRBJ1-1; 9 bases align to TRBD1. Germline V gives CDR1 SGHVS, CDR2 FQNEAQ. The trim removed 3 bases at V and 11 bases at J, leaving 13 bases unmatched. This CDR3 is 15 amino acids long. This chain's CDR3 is CASSFITGGVGPAFF. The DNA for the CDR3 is TGTGCCAGCAGCTTTATCACAGGGGGCGTCGGCCCGGCTTTCTTT.

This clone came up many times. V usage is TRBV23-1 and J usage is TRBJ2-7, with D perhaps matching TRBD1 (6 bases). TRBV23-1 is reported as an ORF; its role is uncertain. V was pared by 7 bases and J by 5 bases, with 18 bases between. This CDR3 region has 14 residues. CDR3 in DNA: TGCGCCAGCATGGGACGGTCGAGGGGGAACGAGCAGTACTTC. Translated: CASMGRSRGNEQYF.

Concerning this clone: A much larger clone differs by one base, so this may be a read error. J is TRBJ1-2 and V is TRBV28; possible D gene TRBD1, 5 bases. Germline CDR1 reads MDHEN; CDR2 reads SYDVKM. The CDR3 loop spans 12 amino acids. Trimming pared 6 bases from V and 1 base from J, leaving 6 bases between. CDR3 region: CASSQGNYGYTF. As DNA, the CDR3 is TGTGCCAGCAGCCAGGGTAACTATGGCTACACCTTC.

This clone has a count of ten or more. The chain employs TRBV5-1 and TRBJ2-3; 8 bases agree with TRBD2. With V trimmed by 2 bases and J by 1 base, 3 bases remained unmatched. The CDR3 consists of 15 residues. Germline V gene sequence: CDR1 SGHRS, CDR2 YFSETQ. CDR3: CASSLAGAGTDTQYF. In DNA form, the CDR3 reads TGCGCCAGCAGCTTAGCGGGGGCGGGCACAGATACGCAGTATTTT.

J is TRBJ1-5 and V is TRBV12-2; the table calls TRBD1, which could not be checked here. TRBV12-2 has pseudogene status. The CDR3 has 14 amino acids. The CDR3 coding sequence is TGTGCAAGTCGCTCCCCGGAGGGGGCGCAGCCCCAGCATTTT. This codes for CASRSPEGAQPQHF.

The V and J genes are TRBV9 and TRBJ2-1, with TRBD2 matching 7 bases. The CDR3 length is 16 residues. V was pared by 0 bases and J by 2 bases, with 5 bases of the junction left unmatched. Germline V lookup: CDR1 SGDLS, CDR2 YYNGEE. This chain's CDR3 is CASSVDAGVTYNEQFF. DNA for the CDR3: TGTGCCAGCAGCGTAGACGCGGGGGTCACCTACAATGAGCAGTTCTTC.

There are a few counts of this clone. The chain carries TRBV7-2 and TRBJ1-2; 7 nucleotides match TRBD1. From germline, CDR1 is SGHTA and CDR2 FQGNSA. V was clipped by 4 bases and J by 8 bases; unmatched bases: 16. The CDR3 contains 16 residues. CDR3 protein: CASSSPRNQTGKGYTF. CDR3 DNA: TGTGCCAGCAGCTCGCCGAGAAACCAGACAGGGAAAGGCTACACCTTC.

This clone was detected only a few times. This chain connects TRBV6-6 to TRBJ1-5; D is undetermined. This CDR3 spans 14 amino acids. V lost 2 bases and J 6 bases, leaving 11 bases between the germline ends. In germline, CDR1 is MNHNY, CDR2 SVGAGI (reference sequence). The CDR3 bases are TGTGCCAGCAGTTACCCTGGTGTGGGTCAGCCCCAGCATTTT. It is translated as CASSYPGVGQPQHF.

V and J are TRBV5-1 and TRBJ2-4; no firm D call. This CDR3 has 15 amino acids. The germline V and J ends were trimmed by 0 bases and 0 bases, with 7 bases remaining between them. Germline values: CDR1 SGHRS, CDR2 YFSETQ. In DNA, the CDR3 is TGCGCCAGCAGCTTGGCCGGTATAGCCAAAAACATTCAGTACTTC. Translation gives CASSLAGIAKNIQYF.

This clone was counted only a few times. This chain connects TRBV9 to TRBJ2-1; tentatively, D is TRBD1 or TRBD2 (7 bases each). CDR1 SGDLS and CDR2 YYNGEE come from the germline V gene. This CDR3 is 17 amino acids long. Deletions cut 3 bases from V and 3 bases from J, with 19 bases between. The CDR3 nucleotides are TGTGCCAGCAGCGCCCACCCAGGGGGGGGGATCTACAATGAGCAGTTCTTC. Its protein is CASSAHPGGGIYNEQFF.

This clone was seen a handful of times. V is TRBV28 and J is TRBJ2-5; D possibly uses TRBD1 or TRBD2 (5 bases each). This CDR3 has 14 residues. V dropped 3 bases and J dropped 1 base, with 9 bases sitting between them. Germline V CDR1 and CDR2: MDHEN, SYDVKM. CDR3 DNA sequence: TGTGCCAGCAGTTTCCCCGGGACCCAAGAGACCCAGTACTTC. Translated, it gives CASSFPGTQETQYF.

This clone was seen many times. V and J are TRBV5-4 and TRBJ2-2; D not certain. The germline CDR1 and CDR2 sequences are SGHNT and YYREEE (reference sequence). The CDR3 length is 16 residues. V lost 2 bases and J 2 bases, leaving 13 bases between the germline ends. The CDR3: CASSFDMDGNTGELFF. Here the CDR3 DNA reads TGTGCCAGCAGCTTCGACATGGACGGAAACACCGGGGAGCTGTTTTTT.

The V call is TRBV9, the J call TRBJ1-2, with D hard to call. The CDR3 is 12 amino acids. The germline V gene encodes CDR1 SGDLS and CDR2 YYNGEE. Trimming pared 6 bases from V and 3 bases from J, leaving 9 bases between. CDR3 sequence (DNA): TGTGCCAGCAATAGGGAAGACTATGGCTACACCTTC. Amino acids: CASNREDYGYTF.